The 5 T cell receptor beta chains listed next were all sequenced from one sample in a study of cytomegalovirus exposure and HLA in healthy donors. Both 60 Vbeta primers and 13 Jbeta primers went into the PCR. Clones were read by immunoSEQ multiplex PCR, and TCRdb kept only the in-frame ones, dropping some. The data contain around 140,000 clones, nearly 90% of them singletons. The sequencing sample was made of PBMCs. The origin of the receptors is a woman between 35 and 50 years old in good health and CMV-seronegative.

Here the CDR3 reads CASSLSLGGITEAFF. The CDR3 DNA follows: TGTGCCAGCAGCTTAAGTCTAGGGGGAATTACTGAAGCTTTCTTT. The chain employs TRBV11-3 and TRBJ1-1, with D perhaps TRBD1 (6 bases). V was trimmed by 2 bases and J by 5 bases, leaving 15 bases between them. The CDR3 length is 15 residues. Per the germline V gene, CDR1 is SGHNT and CDR2 is YENEEA.

The CDR3 DNA reads TGTGCCAGCAGCTTAGGGGGGGGTAGCTGGGAGACCCAGTACTTC. The encoded protein is CASSLGGGSWETQYF. The chain has TRBV7-3 and TRBJ2-5; 7 bases are a match to TRBD2. The CDR3 covers 15 residues. Germline V gene data show CDR1 as SGHTA and CDR2 as FQGTGA. V gave up 2 bases and J gave up 5 bases; unmatched junction bases: 8.

This clone occurred once. The chain joins TRBV11-3 to TRBJ2-2; TRBD2 matches 9 bases. Looked up from germline, CDR1 is SGHNT and CDR2 is YENEEA. J gave up 7 bases and V 5 bases, and 14 bases lay outside the gene matches. The CDR3 length is 17 residues. Written as DNA, the CDR3 is TGTGCCAGCAGCACCCCCCAGGGTAGCGGGAGAGTCGGGGAGCTGTTTTTT. Protein sequence: CASSTPQGSGRVGELFF.

CDR3 sequence reads: CASSLSVLSYEQYF. In DNA, the CDR3 is TGTGCCAGCAGCTTGTCAGTTCTTTCCTACGAGCAGTACTTC. The J gene is TRBJ2-7, the V gene TRBV5-6; no reliable D call. V lost 1 base to trimming and J lost 1 base, with 9 bases between them. Per the germline V gene, CDR1 is SGHDT and CDR2 is YYEEEE. The CDR3 contains 14 residues.

The chain combines TRBV5-1 with TRBJ2-7; 7 nucleotides line up with TRBD1. V was clipped by 5 bases and J by 4 bases; unmatched bases: 6. CDR3 length: 13 residues. Germline V lookup: CDR1 SGHRS, CDR2 YFSETQ. CDR3 region: CASRTGVGYEQYF. CDR3 coding DNA: TGCGCCAGCAGAACAGGGGTGGGGTACGAGCAGTACTTC.